These T cell receptor beta chains were read from a single sample in a study of immune cell composition in non-small cell lung cancer. Assay: immunoSEQ multiplex PCR; the TCRdb copy retains only in-frame clones and omits some. This repertoire shows 3,000 or so clones, 78% found once; its top ten account for about 7.2%. Sequenced sample: lung tumor tissue. The receptors derive from a human donor with non-small cell lung cancer. The CDR3 runs from the conserved cysteine through the conserved F or W. A D gene is named only where the DNA matches it firmly. Not every row has a clone size; where given, it reads once, few, many or a size class.

-	TRBJ2-2	TRBV7-6	-	CASSSTTSNTGELFF	TGTGCCAGCAGCTCCACTACTTCGAACACCGGGGAGCTGTTTTTT
TRBD1	TRBJ1-5	TRBV5-8	-	CASSSTAGTGNQPQHF	TGTGCCAGCAGCTCTACCGCCGGGACAGGCAATCAGCCCCAGCATTTT
TRBD1	TRBJ1-2	TRBV5-1	-	CASSPGTALNYGYTF	TGCGCCAGCAGCCCCGGGACAGCTCTTAACTATGGCTACACCTTC
TRBD2	TRBJ2-3	TRBV7-9	-	CASSQQNQGGAQYF	TGTGCCAGCAGCCAACAGAATCAGGGAGGGGCGCAGTATTTT
-	TRBJ2-1	TRBV10-3	few	CAISESLAGSNEQFF	TGTGCCATCAGTGAGTCGTTGGCTGGCTCCAATGAGCAGTTCTTC
TRBD1	TRBJ1-4	TRBV5-5	-	CASSLIRDRAIEKLFF	TGTGCCAGCAGCTTGATCAGGGACAGGGCTATTGAAAAACTGTTTTTT
TRBD1	TRBJ1-1	TRBV6-1	once	CASSPAGQAAEAFF	TGTGCCAGCAGCCCCGCCGGACAGGCGGCTGAAGCTTTCTTT
-	TRBJ1-3	TRBV7-8	-	CASTLRGNTIYF	TGTGCCAGCACCCTTCGTGGAAACACCATATATTTT
-	TRBJ2-5	TRBV13	few	CASSLSGHHQETQYF	TGTGCCAGCAGCTTATCCGGACATCACCAAGAGACCCAGTACTTC
TRBD1	TRBJ1-2	TRBV18	-	CASSPGTGLLLNYGYTF	TGTGCCAGCTCACCCGGGACAGGGCTTCTTCTTAACTATGGCTACACCTTC
TRBD2	TRBJ2-1	TRBV7-3	-	CASSRREGGGLAYNEQFF	TGTGCCAGCAGCCGCCGGGAGGGCGGAGGGCTTGCCTACAATGAGCAGTTCTTC
-	TRBJ1-2	TRBV6-5	few	CASSELGGRGYGYTF	TGTGCCAGCTCAGAACTCGGGGGACGAGGCTATGGCTACACCTTC
TRBD2	TRBJ2-2	TRBV7-3	-	CASSLVLAGDLTGELFF	TGTGCCAGCAGCCTCGTCCTGGCGGGAGACCTTACCGGGGAGCTGTTTTTT
TRBD1	TRBJ1-5	TRBV19	once	CASSKQGPNQPQHF	TGTGCCAGTAGTAAACAGGGGCCCAATCAGCCCCAGCATTTT
TRBD1	TRBJ1-4	TRBV14	-	CASSQLGTGEKEKLFF	TGTGCCAGCAGCCAGCTGGGGACAGGGGAAAAGGAAAAACTGTTTTTT
-	TRBJ2-2	TRBV7-2	-	CASRKEGAGELFF	TGTGCCAGCAGAAAAGAGGGGGCCGGGGAGCTGTTTTTT
TRBD2	TRBJ2-4	TRBV19	-	CASRTSGLLAKNIQYF	TGTGCCAGTAGGACTAGCGGGCTTCTAGCCAAAAACATTCAGTACTTC
-	TRBJ1-2	TRBV7-9	-	CASRRDGGNHGYTF	TGTGCCAGCAGACGCGATGGGGGGAATCATGGCTACACCTTC
TRBD2	TRBJ2-7	TRBV11-1	-	CASSLSASGYEQYF	TGTGCCAGCAGCTTATCTGCTAGCGGCTACGAGCAGTACTTC
-	TRBJ2-3	TRBV5-4	-	CASSLGVGGGADTQYF	TGTGCCAGCAGCTTGGGAGTCGGAGGGGGCGCAGATACGCAGTATTTT
TRBD2	TRBJ2-1	TRBV18	-	CASSLTSGTYNEQFF	TGTGCCAGCTCACTCACTAGCGGGACCTACAATGAGCAGTTCTTC
-	TRBJ1-1	TRBV29-1	-	CSVEGSNTEAFF	TGCAGCGTTGAGGGGAGCAACACTGAAGCTTTCTTT
-	TRBJ2-3	TRBV19	-	CASSLTRTTGTQYF	TGTGCCAGTAGCCTGACACGAACTACAGGTACGCAGTATTTT
-	TRBJ2-1	TRBV7-9	-	CASSLGTPQDNEQFF	TGTGCCAGCAGCTTAGGGACTCCCCAGGACAATGAGCAGTTCTTC
TRBD1	TRBJ1-1	TRBV29-1	-	CSVEQGANEAFF	TGCAGCGTTGAGCAGGGGGCAAATGAAGCTTTCTTT
TRBD1	TRBJ1-2	TRBV13	-	CASSLGTGNYGYTF	TGTGCCAGCAGCTTAGGGACAGGGAACTATGGCTACACCTTC
TRBD2	TRBJ2-2	TRBV5-6	-	CASSLFGRAIGELFF	TGTGCCAGCAGCTTATTCGGGAGGGCTATCGGGGAGCTGTTTTTT
TRBD2	TRBJ2-5	TRBV27	few	CASSFGGRAEETQYF	TGTGCCAGCAGTTTCGGAGGGAGGGCCGAAGAGACCCAGTACTTC
-	TRBJ2-1	TRBV7-6	once	CASSLSPEPYNEQFF	TGTGCCAGCAGCTTAAGTCCGGAGCCCTACAATGAGCAGTTCTTC
-	TRBJ2-7	TRBV28	once	CASSLYYIYGSSYEQYF	TGTGCCAGCAGTTTGTATTACATCTACGGGAGCTCCTACGAGCAGTACTTC
-	TRBJ2-2	TRBV5-1	-	CASSQMTQSTGELFF	TGCGCCAGCAGCCAAATGACACAGAGCACCGGGGAGCTGTTTTTT
-	TRBJ2-5	TRBV28	-	CASRGDSGRETQYF	TGTGCCAGCAGGGGGGACTCCGGACGGGAGACCCAGTACTTC
-	TRBJ2-2	TRBV14	-	CASSRPGAGTGELFF	TGTGCCAGCAGCCGTCCAGGGGCGGGCACCGGGGAGCTGTTTTTT
TRBD1	TRBJ1-1	TRBV7-9	-	CASSSSGQGPEAFF	TGTGCCAGCAGCTCCTCGGGACAGGGGCCTGAAGCTTTCTTT
TRBD2	TRBJ2-1	TRBV11-3	-	CASSSAGGPNNEQFF	TGTGCCAGCAGCTCAGCGGGAGGGCCAAACAATGAGCAGTTCTTC
TRBD2	TRBJ2-1	TRBV4-3	-	CASSRGTSLRYNEQFF	TGCGCCAGCAGCCGCGGGACTAGCCTACGATACAATGAGCAGTTCTTC
-	TRBJ1-5	TRBV10-3	-	CAISGTGLEPQHF	TGTGCCATCAGTGGGACGGGATTGGAGCCCCAGCATTTT
TRBD1	TRBJ2-7	TRBV27	-	CASGQGTGKTYEQYF	TGTGCCAGCGGACAGGGGACAGGGAAGACCTACGAGCAGTACTTC